These 16 T cell receptor beta chains share one sample of origin, sequenced in a study of post-analysis software for immune sequencing data. Points from the study as a whole: The five TRBV segments detected at higher frequency in patients than in controls included TRBV5-6, TRBV5-1 and TRBV20-1.

No cognate antigen is known for these TCRs. Unique molecular identifiers tagged the TCR beta cDNA libraries. MiXCR, applied by TCRdb to the PCR reads, yields one record per CDR3 protein. This table holds roughly 600,000 distinct CDR3 sequences, 44% found once. Input material: blood. These TCRs come from a girl aged 10 to 17 with multiple sclerosis.

The sample holds a few counts of this clonotype. The chain uses TRBV6-6 and TRBJ2-7; D not resolved. The germline CDR1 and CDR2 sequences are MNHNY and SVGAGI (reference sequence). The CDR3 extends over 14 amino acids. V lost 5 bases and J lost 6, with 17 bases in between. The CDR3 loop reads CASSPNSRLVEQYF. The CDR3 nucleotides read TGTGCCAGCAGTCCAAACTCCAGGCTGGTCGAGCAGTACTTC.

J is TRBJ2-7 and V is TRBV27, with a tentative D call TRBD1 (5 bases). The CDR3 is made up of 14 amino acids. Germline V gene sequence: CDR1 MNHEY, CDR2 SMNVEV (reference sequence). V lost 3 bases, J lost 6 bases, and 15 bases lay in between. The DNA of the CDR3 is TGTGCCAGCAGTTTTGGCAGGGTGGACCGCGAGCAGTACTTC. The encoded protein is CASSFGRVDREQYF.

V is TRBV5-1 and J is TRBJ2-3; D is undetermined. The CDR3 runs 13 residues. V shed 3 bases and J shed 2 bases, with 7 bases lying between them. In germline, CDR1 is SGHRS, CDR2 YFSETQ. The CDR3 DNA follows: TGCGCCAGCAGCTCCGTCCACACAGATACGCAGTATTTT. Translation gives CASSSVHTDTQYF.

This clonotype was picked up a small number of times. The chain links TRBV10-3 to TRBJ1-5, with 9 bases fitting TRBD1. In germline, CDR1 is ENHRY, CDR2 SYGVKD. The CDR3 length is 13 residues. The J segment lost 5 bases and the V segment lost 8 bases, leaving 4 bases of the junction unmatched. CDR3 sequence (DNA): TGTGCCATCCGCCGGGACAGGGATCAGCCCCAGCATTTT. Amino acid sequence: CAIRRDRDQPQHF.

The chain combines TRBV20-1 with TRBJ2-7; weak D call: TRBD1 (6 bases). This CDR3 region has 14 residues. Germline V gene data show CDR1 as DFQATT and CDR2 as SNEGSKA (reference sequence). The germline V and J ends were trimmed by 0 bases and 2 bases, with 11 bases remaining between them. The CDR3 protein is CSAREQAGAYEQYF. The CDR3 DNA reads as TGCAGTGCTAGAGAACAGGCAGGGGCCTACGAGCAGTACTTC.

The gene calls are TRBV11-2 and TRBJ2-3; TRBD2 agrees at 8 bases. CDR1 SGHAT and CDR2 FQNNGV come from the germline V gene. The CDR3 sequence is 15 residues long. The trim removed 1 base at V and 2 bases at J, leaving 2 bases unmatched. The CDR3 DNA reads TGTGCCAGCAGCTTAGGCGGGAGGACCACAGATACGCAGTATTTT. Translated, it gives CASSLGGRTTDTQYF.

The chain uses TRBV20-1 and TRBJ2-3, with D perhaps matching TRBD2 (7 bases). The V gene's germline CDR1 is DFQATT and CDR2 SNEGSKA (reference sequence). V gave up 5 bases and J gave up 5 bases, with 20 bases separating them. CDR3 length equals 15 residues. The CDR3 reads CSALGGGSFRDTQYF. CDR3 DNA: TGCAGTGCTTTGGGGGGCGGGAGCTTCCGAGATACGCAGTATTTT.

This chain links TRBV6-5 with TRBJ2-7; tentatively, D is TRBD2 (6 bases). Trimming shortened V by 6 bases and J by 5 bases, and 20 bases separated the two germline ends. The CDR3 length is 15 residues. Germline CDR1 MNHEY, CDR2 SVGAGI. The DNA for the CDR3 is TGTGCCAGCAGATCCCTCGGGGGAGTGGGCCACGAGCAGTACTTC. This encodes CASRSLGGVGHEQYF.

This clonotype has only a few counts. The gene calls are TRBV12-3 or TRBV12-4 and TRBJ1-1; tentative D call: TRBD1 (5 bases). Trimming pared 4 bases from V and 0 bases from J, leaving 9 bases between. The CDR3 spans 14 residues. CDR3 bases: TGTGCCAGCAGTTCAGGGTATTTGAACACTGAAGCTTTCTTT. Its protein product is CASSSGYLNTEAFF.

The chain employs TRBV3-1 and TRBJ2-7, with D hard to call. V was cut by 1 base and J by 1 base, with 11 bases left in between. Germline CDR1 is LGHDT and CDR2 is YNNKEL (reference sequence). The CDR3 consists of 15 residues. The CDR3 nucleotides read TGTGCCAGCAGCCAAGGATCCAGAAGGTCCTACGAGCAGTACTTC. The encoded protein is CASSQGSRRSYEQYF.

A few counts support this clonotype. The J gene is TRBJ2-3, the V gene TRBV5-1; D is undetermined. Germline V lookup: CDR1 SGHRS, CDR2 YFSETQ. This CDR3 contains 16 residues. Trimming took off 0 bases at V and 4 bases at J, with 15 bases between the two ends. The CDR3 bases are TGCGCCAGCAGCTTGGATGGCGGCCAAAGCGCAGATACGCAGTATTTT. Protein product: CASSLDGGQSADTQYF.

The chain is built from TRBV20-1 and TRBJ2-4, with 8 bases identical to TRBD2. The J call could be wrong; TRBJ2-7 is a better fit for the DNA end. CDR1 DFQATT and CDR2 SNEGSKA come from the germline V gene (reference sequence). The CDR3 is made up of 14 amino acids. Here the CDR3 DNA reads TGCAGTGCTAGAGTGGGCGGGAGGTGGGGCGAGCAGTACTTC. This codes for CSARVGGRWGEQYF.

The V gene is TRBV13, the J gene TRBJ2-7, with TRBD2 matching 10 bases. V lost 8 bases and J lost 9; bases outside the gene matches: 13. Germline lookup yields CDR1 PRHDT and CDR2 FYEKMQ (reference sequence). The CDR3 consists of 14 residues. CDR3 sequence (DNA): TGTGCCAGCGCCTATCTAGCGGGAGATGTCGCGCAGTACTTC. This encodes CASAYLAGDVAQYF.

The genes are TRBV12-3 or TRBV12-4 and TRBJ2-7; 9 positions match TRBD1. The CDR3 loop spans 14 amino acids. The V and J ends lost 4 bases and 7 bases, in that order; junction bases with no gene match: 8. The CDR3 nucleotides read TGTGCCAGCAGTTCTAACAGGGGGCAAGGTGAGCAGTACTTC. Amino acid sequence: CASSSNRGQGEQYF.

The V and J genes are TRBV9 and TRBJ1-5; D not certain. Trimming took 0 bases from V and 6 from J, leaving 16 bases between them. Looked up from germline, CDR1 is SGDLS and CDR2 is YYNGEE. The length of the CDR3 is 16 residues. CDR3 in amino acids: CASSVGEGPPGQPQHF. The CDR3 region has the DNA TGTGCCAGCAGCGTAGGAGAAGGCCCCCCGGGTCAGCCCCAGCATTTT. Filled out from reference TRBV9 and TRBJ1-5, the complete variable domain reads DSGVTQTPKHLITATGQRVTLRCSPRSGDLSVYWYQQSLDQGLQFLIQYYNGEERAKGNILERFSAQQFPDLHSELNLSSLELGDSALYFCASSVGEGPPGQPQHFGDGTRLSIL.

This clonotype was counted only a few times. The V call is TRBV4-1, the J call TRBJ1-4, with D hard to call. The CDR3 is made up of 15 amino acids. Germline V gene lookup returns CDR1 MGHRA and CDR2 YSYEKL. The V end was cut by 1 base, the J end by 0 bases, with 6 bases between. The CDR3 loop is CASSQVSTTNEKLFF. The DNA of the CDR3 is TGCGCCAGCAGCCAAGTTTCCACAACTAATGAAAAACTGTTTTTT.